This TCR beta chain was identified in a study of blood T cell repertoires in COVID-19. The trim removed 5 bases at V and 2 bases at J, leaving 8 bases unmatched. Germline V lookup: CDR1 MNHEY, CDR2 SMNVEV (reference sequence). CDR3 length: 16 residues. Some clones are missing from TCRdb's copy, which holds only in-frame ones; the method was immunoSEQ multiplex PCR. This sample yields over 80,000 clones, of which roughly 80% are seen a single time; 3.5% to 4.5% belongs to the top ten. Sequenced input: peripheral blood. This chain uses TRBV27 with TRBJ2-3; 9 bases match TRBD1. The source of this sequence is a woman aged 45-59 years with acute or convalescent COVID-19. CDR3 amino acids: CASSPGQGPVTDTQYF. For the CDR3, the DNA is TGTGCCAGCAGTCCGGGACAGGGCCCGGTCACAGATACGCAGTATTTT.